Listed below are T cell receptor beta chains from one sample, sequenced in a study of cytotoxic CD8 clonotypes in ibrutinib-treated CLL. The protocol was immunoSEQ multiplex PCR, while the TCRdb copy is restricted to in-frame clones and leaves out a portion. The table records hundreds of thousands of clones, more than 70% of them present only once. This material consisted of PBMCs, taken after 12 months of ibrutinib treatment. These TCRs come from a human donor with chronic lymphocytic leukemia. Both conserved end residues are part of each CDR3. The D gene is left open where the match is weak. Rows may omit the clone size; those that give it use once, few, many or a size class.

v_gene	len	j_gene	d_gene	abundance	CDR3aa	CDR3nt
TRBV4-1	17	TRBJ1-2	TRBD1	-	CASSQDRGTGGAGGYTF	TGCGCCAGCAGCCAAGATAGAGGGACAGGGGGCGCGGGGGGCTACACCTTC
TRBV10-1	14	TRBJ2-5	TRBD2	many	CASSEGGGAETQYF	TGCGCCAGCAGTGAGGGCGGGGGAGCGGAGACCCAGTACTTC
TRBV6-5	12	TRBJ2-7	-	-	CASKGARGEQYF	TGTGCCAGCAAGGGGGCGCGGGGCGAGCAGTACTTC
TRBV27	15	TRBJ2-7	TRBD2	-	CASSFLRELPYEQYF	TGTGCCAGCAGTTTCCTGCGGGAGTTGCCTTACGAGCAGTACTTC
TRBV28	17	TRBJ2-7	TRBD1	-	CASSTRRDRVGAYEQYF	TGTGCCAGCAGCACCCGACGTGACAGGGTTGGGGCCTACGAGCAGTACTTC
TRBV5-6	14	TRBJ2-7	-	-	CASSWAGWSGEQYF	TGTGCCAGCAGTTGGGCCGGTTGGTCTGGCGAGCAGTACTTC
TRBV9	15	TRBJ1-3	-	-	CASSQGWVSGNTIYF	TGTGCCAGCAGCCAGGGCTGGGTCTCTGGAAACACCATATATTTT
TRBV29-1	14	TRBJ2-7	TRBD1	-	CSVEDTGASYEQYF	TGCAGCGTTGAAGACACAGGGGCCTCCTACGAGCAGTACTTC
TRBV6-1	12	TRBJ2-1	-	once	CASGGANNEQFF	TGTGCCAGCGGGGGGGCAAACAATGAGCAGTTCTTC
TRBV30	15	TRBJ1-1	-	few	CAWSTTGEGNTEAFF	TGTGCCTGGAGTACAACAGGAGAGGGGAACACTGAAGCTTTCTTT
TRBV4-2	15	TRBJ2-7	-	-	CASSRAEGWDYEQYF	TGTGCCAGCAGCCGAGCGGAGGGTTGGGACTACGAGCAGTACTTC
TRBV27	13	TRBJ2-7	-	few	CASSLAGSYEQYF	TGTGCCAGCAGTCTGGCGGGGAGCTACGAGCAGTACTTC
TRBV6-5	16	TRBJ1-3	TRBD1	-	CASSYSGQGSGNTIYF	TGTGCCAGCAGTTACTCAGGACAGGGCTCTGGAAACACCATATATTTT
TRBV25-1	15	TRBJ1-4	-	-	CASSEPGATNEKLFF	TGTGCCAGCAGTGAACCGGGGGCAACTAATGAAAAACTGTTTTTT
TRBV28	14	TRBJ2-7	-	-	CASSSPRRSYEQYF	TGTGCCAGCAGCTCCCCTCGGCGGTCCTACGAGCAGTACTTC
TRBV6-1	14	TRBJ1-2	-	-	CASSEVGGDYGYTF	TGTGCCAGCAGTGAAGTCGGGGGGGACTATGGCTACACCTTC
TRBV28	12	TRBJ2-7	-	-	CASSGGFSEQYF	TGTGCCAGCAGTGGAGGGTTCAGCGAGCAGTACTTC
TRBV2	14	TRBJ1-2	-	-	CASSERVRIYGYTF	TGTGCCAGCAGTGAAAGGGTCAGAATCTATGGCTACACCTTC
TRBV7-4	20	TRBJ1-5	-	once	CASSSQRGQRNPRRDQPQHF	TGTGCCAGCAGCTCCCAGCGGGGCCAGCGGAATCCACGAAGAGATCAGCCCCAGCATTTT
TRBV5-5	13	TRBJ1-3	TRBD1	-	CASSRGQPNTIYF	TGTGCCAGCAGCAGGGGACAGCCAAACACCATATATTTT
TRBV6-6	16	TRBJ1-4	TRBD1	-	CASSPRTGWAEEKLFF	TGTGCCAGCAGCCCCCGGACAGGATGGGCGGAGGAAAAACTGTTTTTT
TRBV6-4	13	TRBJ1-2	TRBD1	many	CASRGQGADGYTF	TGTGCCAGCAGGGGACAGGGGGCGGATGGCTACACCTTC
TRBV6-1	16	TRBJ1-5	TRBD1	few	CASSDDRGQSNQPQHF	TGTGCCAGCAGTGACGACAGGGGGCAGAGCAATCAGCCCCAGCATTTT
TRBV7-9	11	TRBJ2-1	-	-	CASSLMHEQFF	TGTGCCAGCAGCTTAATGCATGAGCAGTTCTTC
TRBV5-4	14	TRBJ2-5	-	-	CASSLVGGGETQYF	TGTGCCAGCAGCTTGGTCGGAGGGGGCGAGACCCAGTACTTC
TRBV7-2	14	TRBJ1-5	-	few	CASSLDRGNQPQHF	TGTGCCAGCAGCTTAGACAGGGGCAATCAGCCCCAGCATTTT
TRBV30	13	TRBJ1-1	-	few	CAWRQMLNTEAFF	TGTGCCTGGCGACAGATGCTTAACACTGAAGCTTTCTTT
TRBV12-2	15	TRBJ1-4	-	-	CASRLGSGRIEKLFF	TGTGCAAGTCGCTTAGGATCAGGGCGAATCGAAAAACTGTTTTTT
TRBV13	14	TRBJ1-1	TRBD1	few	CASSRGTGVTEAFF	TGTGCCAGCAGCCGAGGGACAGGGGTTACTGAAGCTTTCTTT
TRBV5-6	14	TRBJ2-2	-	-	CASTARLVTGELFF	TGTGCCAGCACCGCGAGGTTGGTCACCGGGGAGCTGTTTTTT
TRBV28	14	TRBJ1-5	-	-	CASSSDGDVQPQHF	TGTGCCAGCAGTTCCGATGGAGATGTGCAGCCCCAGCATTTT
TRBV7-2	13	TRBJ2-3	-	-	CASSGLITDTQYF	TGTGCCAGCAGTGGACTTATCACAGATACGCAGTATTTT
TRBV27	14	TRBJ1-5	-	few	CASRMTGSNQPQHF	TGTGCCAGCCGAATGACAGGTTCCAATCAGCCCCAGCATTTT
TRBV7-6	16	TRBJ2-3	TRBD1	-	CASSSGTGTSTDTQYF	TGTGCCAGCAGCTCCGGGACAGGGACTAGCACAGATACGCAGTATTTT
TRBV6-1	20	TRBJ2-2	TRBD2	once	CASSGMGLAGGQGLTGELFF	TGTGCCAGCAGTGGCATGGGACTAGCGGGGGGCCAGGGTCTCACCGGGGAGCTGTTTTTT
TRBV4-1	15	TRBJ2-5	-	-	CASSQEPGYQETQYF	TGCGCCAGCAGCCAAGAGCCCGGATACCAAGAGACCCAGTACTTC
TRBV7-8	14	TRBJ2-5	-	-	CASSASRVPETQYF	TGTGCCAGCAGCGCCTCAAGGGTCCCGGAGACCCAGTACTTC
TRBV28	13	TRBJ2-7	-	once	CASNPDRSYEQYF	TGTGCCAGCAACCCGGACCGATCCTACGAGCAGTACTTC
TRBV27	13	TRBJ2-7	-	-	CASSGSPAGEQYF	TGTGCCAGCAGTGGTTCCCCGGCCGGCGAGCAGTACTTC
TRBV27	18	TRBJ2-1	-	few	CASSWAPFQGSSYNEQFF	TGTGCCAGCAGCTGGGCTCCATTCCAGGGGAGCTCCTACAATGAGCAGTTCTTC
TRBV30	13	TRBJ1-3	-	once	CAWSVFSGNTIYF	TGTGCCTGGAGTGTTTTCTCTGGAAACACCATATATTTT
TRBV7-8	15	TRBJ1-2	-	-	CASSPRTLDNYGYTF	TGTGCCAGCAGCCCTCGTACATTAGATAACTATGGCTACACCTTC
TRBV5-1	15	TRBJ2-7	-	once	CASRISGGGGYEQYF	TGCGCCAGCAGGATCTCCGGTGGGGGTGGTTACGAGCAGTACTTC
TRBV13	18	TRBJ2-3	TRBD2	-	CASNRRLAGGPRGDTQYF	TGTGCCAGCAACCGACGGTTGGCGGGGGGGCCGAGAGGGGATACGCAGTATTTT
TRBV7-6	18	TRBJ2-2	TRBD1	-	CASSLVGPTGGNTGELFF	TGTGCCAGCAGCTTAGTGGGGCCCACAGGGGGCAATACCGGGGAGCTGTTTTTT
TRBV7-8	14	TRBJ1-2	-	-	CASSLGDTNYGYTF	TGTGCCAGCAGCTTAGGGGACACGAACTATGGCTACACCTTC
TRBV5-4	16	TRBJ2-5	-	-	CASSLDLVRGQETQYF	TGTGCCAGCAGCTTGGATTTAGTCAGGGGCCAAGAGACCCAGTACTTC
TRBV25-1	10	TRBJ2-5	-	-	CASSEETQYF	TGTGCCAGCAGTGAGGAGACCCAGTACTTC
TRBV28	14	TRBJ1-5	-	-	CASSRNPGGLPQHF	TGTGCCAGCAGTCGGAACCCGGGAGGACTGCCCCAGCATTTT
TRBV19	13	TRBJ2-1	-	-	CASTDGVYYEQFF	TGTGCCAGTACGGACGGGGTCTACTATGAGCAGTTCTTC
TRBV5-8	11	TRBJ1-5	-	-	CASSFGSSQHF	TGTGCCAGCAGCTTTGGTTCCAGCCAGCATTTT
TRBV9	18	TRBJ2-3	TRBD2	-	CASSVTGTSGGRTDTQYF	TGTGCCAGCAGCGTAACCGGGACTAGCGGGGGTCGCACAGATACGCAGTATTTT
TRBV7-6	18	TRBJ1-6	TRBD1	-	CASSLRVTAGTVNSPLHF	TGTGCCAGCAGCTTGCGCGTAACCGCGGGGACAGTTAATTCACCCCTCCACTTT
TRBV5-1	14	TRBJ1-2	-	-	CASSSLGVRDGYTF	TGCGCCAGCAGCTCCCTCGGTGTTAGGGATGGCTACACCTTC
TRBV7-8	15	TRBJ2-1	TRBD1	-	CASSPTGGKSNEQFF	TGTGCCAGCAGCCCGACAGGGGGCAAGAGTAATGAGCAGTTCTTC